The clone carrying this T cell receptor (beta chain) was picked up a small number of times. Its antigen is currently unknown. These data originate in a study of cytomegalovirus exposure and HLA in healthy donors. Findings and limits, study-wide: The study assumed roughly uniform donor sequencing depth for presence/absence analyses.

Trimming cost V 0 bases and J 4 bases, with 8 bases left between them. The CDR3 has 13 residues. The germline CDR1 and CDR2 sequences are SGHRS and YFSETQ. PCR involved 60 Vbeta and 13 Jbeta primers. As handled by the study authors: Roughly 11 million shared chains were among the roughly 80 million unique TCR beta chains that a later analysis counted. Libraries were prepared by immunoSEQ multiplex PCR; TCRdb keeps only in-frame clonotypes and omits some of them. The D gene and trimming were derived from the DNA, and the V and J assignments and clone size from that table. The sample has some 150,000 clones, roughly 79% seen once.

The receptor was derived from a young woman in good health and CMV-seropositive. Sequenced material: PBMCs. The rearrangement joins TRBV5-1 to TRBJ2-7, with D uncertain. In DNA form, the CDR3 reads TGCGCCAGCAGCTTGGGATCCGGGTACGAGCAGTACTTC. Residues: CASSLGSGYEQYF. The full variable domain, its missing parts supplied by reference TRBV5-1 and TRBJ2-7, is KAGVTQTPRYLIKTRGQQVTLSCSPISGHRSVSWYQQTPGQGLQFLFEYFSETQRNKGNFPGRFSGRQFSNSRSEMNVSTLELGDSALYLCASSLGSGYEQYFGPGTRLTVT.